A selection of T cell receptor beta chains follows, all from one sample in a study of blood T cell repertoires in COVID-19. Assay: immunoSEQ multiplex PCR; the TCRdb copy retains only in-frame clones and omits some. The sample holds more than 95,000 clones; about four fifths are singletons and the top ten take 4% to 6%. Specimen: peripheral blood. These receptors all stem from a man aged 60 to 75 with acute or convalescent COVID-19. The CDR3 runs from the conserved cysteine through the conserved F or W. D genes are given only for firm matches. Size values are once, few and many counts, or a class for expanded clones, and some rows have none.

TGTGCCAGCAGCTTATTCGGGACAGGGGGTAAGGAGACCCAGTACTTC,CASSLFGTGGKETQYF,16,TRBJ2-5,-,TRBD1,TRBV11-2
TGTGCCAGCAGCCAAGACGTAGGGGGACAGGGGGGAAACACCATATATTTT,CASSQDVGGQGGNTIYF,17,TRBJ1-3,-,TRBD1,TRBV4-2
TGTGCCAGCAGTCCCCGGACAGCGAATGAAAAACTGTTTTTT,CASSPRTANEKLFF,14,TRBJ1-4,-,-,TRBV27
TGTGCCACCAGTGATTTGGCCGGGACAGGGATCGATGAGCAGTTCTTC,CATSDLAGTGIDEQFF,16,TRBJ2-1,once,TRBD1,TRBV24-1
TGCGCCAGCAGTCCCGGGGTCGATTCCTCCTTAGAAAAACTGTTTTTT,CASSPGVDSSLEKLFF,16,TRBJ1-4,-,-,TRBV5-1
TGTGCCAGCAGTCCTGACAGGGGGCAACAGCCCCAGCATTTT,CASSPDRGQQPQHF,14,TRBJ1-5,-,TRBD1,TRBV2
TGTGCCAGCAGTTACTCCCGGGACACCCATCAGCCCCAGCATTTT,CASSYSRDTHQPQHF,15,TRBJ1-5,-,-,TRBV6-5
TGTGCCAGCAGTCCAGGGGGTCGGGATGGCTACACCTTC,CASSPGGRDGYTF,13,TRBJ1-2,-,TRBD1,TRBV28
TGCGCCAGCAGCTTGGAAAGAGAGGGGACAGGGATGGAAAAACTGTTTTTT,CASSLEREGTGMEKLFF,17,TRBJ1-4,-,TRBD1,TRBV5-1
TGTGCCAGCAGTTACTCTCCTTGGACTCCCCCCTACGAGCAGTACTTC,CASSYSPWTPPYEQYF,16,TRBJ2-7,-,-,TRBV6-5
TGCGCCAGCAGCTTACGCCCAGGGTATGACAAGGAGACCCAGTACTTC,CASSLRPGYDKETQYF,16,TRBJ2-5,few,-,TRBV5-1
TGTGCCAGCAGTTTTGACAGGGCTGAAGCTTTCTTT,CASSFDRAEAFF,12,TRBJ1-1,-,TRBD1,TRBV5-4
TGTGCCAGCAGCTTAACCCGGGGGGCATGGGAGACCCAGTACTTC,CASSLTRGAWETQYF,15,TRBJ2-5,-,-,TRBV7-3
TGTGCCAGCAGCTTAAGACAGGGGTCAGGTGAAAAACTGTTTTTT,CASSLRQGSGEKLFF,15,TRBJ1-4,few,TRBD1,TRBV7-2
TGCGCCAGCAGGGTCACAGGGGATACTGGAAACACCATATATTTT,CASRVTGDTGNTIYF,15,TRBJ1-3,-,TRBD1,TRBV5-1
TGTGCCAGCAGTTACTCCCTGGGGGGCTCCTACGAGCAGTACTTC,CASSYSLGGSYEQYF,15,TRBJ2-7,-,-,TRBV6-5
TGTGCCAGCAGCCAAGTGACAGGGAGCGGTGTGGGCTATGGCTACACCTTC,CASSQVTGSGVGYGYTF,17,TRBJ1-2,-,TRBD1,TRBV14
TGCGCCAGCAGCAACCGGGGATCCCACAATGAGCAGTTCTTC,CASSNRGSHNEQFF,14,TRBJ2-1,-,-,TRBV5-1
TGTGCCAGCAGCTTTGGACACACAGATACGCAGTATTTT,CASSFGHTDTQYF,13,TRBJ2-3,-,-,TRBV11-3
TGTGCCAGCAGCCAACTAGGGACTAGCGGGGGGATATCCTACGAGCAGTACTTC,CASSQLGTSGGISYEQYF,18,TRBJ2-7,-,TRBD2,TRBV4-2
TGTGCCAGCAGCCCCCAAGGACAGGGTGGGAACTATGGCTACACCTTC,CASSPQGQGGNYGYTF,16,TRBJ1-2,-,TRBD1,TRBV4-2
TGTGCCAGCAGTTCGACAGGGGAAGGTTCACCCCTCCACTTT,CASSSTGEGSPLHF,14,TRBJ1-6,once,TRBD1,TRBV3-1/TRBV3-2
TGCGCCAGCAGCTTGGAACGGACACTACAAAACTCCGGGGAGCTGTTTTTT,CASSLERTLQNSGELFF,17,TRBJ2-2,-,-,TRBV5-1
TGTGCCAGCAGCTTAGGGACTAGCGGGAGCTATGAGCAGTTCTTC,CASSLGTSGSYEQFF,15,TRBJ2-1,few,TRBD2,TRBV7-3
TGTGCCAGCAGCTTATTGGGACAGGGAGGAAACACCATATATTTT,CASSLLGQGGNTIYF,15,TRBJ1-3,-,TRBD1,TRBV3-1/TRBV3-2
TGTGCCTGGAGTGTACGTGGGGCCGTAGCTGGAAACACCATATATTTT,CAWSVRGAVAGNTIYF,16,TRBJ1-3,-,-,TRBV30
TGTGCCAGCAGTGCTCCCGGACAGGGGACCTATGGAACTGAAGCTTTCTTT,CASSAPGQGTYGTEAFF,17,TRBJ1-1,-,TRBD1,TRBV28
TGTGCCAGCAGCCCCCAGGTTGGGAAAAACATTCAGTACTTC,CASSPQVGKNIQYF,14,TRBJ2-4,-,-,TRBV3-1/TRBV3-2
TGTGCCGGCGGAACAGGGAGCTCCTACAATGAGCAGTTCTTC,CAGGTGSSYNEQFF,14,TRBJ2-1,once,-,TRBV18
TGTGCCAGCAGTCCGACAGCGAACACTGAAGCTTTCTTT,CASSPTANTEAFF,13,TRBJ1-1,-,-,TRBV6-2/TRBV6-3
TGTGCCAGCAGGCGGAACAATGAGCAGTTCTTC,CASRRNNEQFF,11,TRBJ2-1,-,-,TRBV12-3/TRBV12-4
TGTGCCAGCAGCAGGCCAGGGGTGGGTGAAAAACTGTTTTTT,CASSRPGVGEKLFF,14,TRBJ1-4,-,-,TRBV6-2/TRBV6-3
TGTGCCAGCAGCCCCCCGGAGGGTTCACCCCTCCACTTT,CASSPPEGSPLHF,13,TRBJ1-6,-,-,TRBV25-1
TGTGCCAGTAGAGTACAGGGGCTTCAGCCCCAGCATTTT,CASRVQGLQPQHF,13,TRBJ1-5,-,TRBD1,TRBV19
TGTGCCAGCAGCAACAGCGGGAGAGACGAGCAGTACTTC,CASSNSGRDEQYF,13,TRBJ2-7,few,TRBD2,TRBV7-9
TGTGCCATCAGTGTGGGACAGCTAGATTCACCCCTCCACTTT,CAISVGQLDSPLHF,14,TRBJ1-6,-,TRBD1,TRBV10-3
TGTGCCAGCAGTAATTATTTGAGAACACTGTTTTTT,CASSNYLRTLFF,12,TRBJ1-4,-,-,TRBV28
TGTGCCAGCTCACCACGCGCCTCAGGGGTTTATGGCTACACCTTC,CASSPRASGVYGYTF,15,TRBJ1-2,-,-,TRBV18
TGTGCCAGCAGCTCAGGGTTCCCCTCTCAGCCCCAGCATTTT,CASSSGFPSQPQHF,14,TRBJ1-5,few,-,TRBV7-8
TGTGCCAGCAGCCCTCAGACAGGGAGGAGCTCATCACCCCTCCACTTT,CASSPQTGRSSSPLHF,16,TRBJ1-6,-,TRBD1,TRBV7-9
TGTGCCAGCAGCCAAGAAGCTAGCGGGAGGAATGAGCAGTTCTTC,CASSQEASGRNEQFF,15,TRBJ2-1,-,TRBD2,TRBV4-2
TGTGCCAGCAGCTTCGGACAGGTTACATATGGCTACACCTTC,CASSFGQVTYGYTF,14,TRBJ1-2,-,TRBD1,TRBV5-6
TGTGCCAGCAGTTACTCGACCCTCGACAGGGCCTATGGCTACACCTTC,CASSYSTLDRAYGYTF,16,TRBJ1-2,-,TRBD1,TRBV6-5
TGTGCCAGCAGCTTAAGCTTCAATCAGCCCCAGCATTTT,CASSLSFNQPQHF,13,TRBJ1-5,-,-,TRBV7-8
TGTGCCAGTAGTATTATCCCTCGACAGGGAACGGACAATGAGCAGTTCTTC,CASSIIPRQGTDNEQFF,17,TRBJ2-1,-,TRBD1,TRBV19
TGCGCCAGCAGCTTGGAGGCTAGCGGGAGCCCAGATACGCAGTATTTT,CASSLEASGSPDTQYF,16,TRBJ2-3,-,TRBD2,TRBV5-1
TGTGCCAGCAGCATACTGACAGGGAGCCAGGAAGTTCAGTACTTC,CASSILTGSQEVQYF,15,TRBJ2-4,-,TRBD1,TRBV7-9
TGTGCCACTTCCGGACAGGGAGTCTCTGGCTACACCTTC,CATSGQGVSGYTF,13,TRBJ1-2,few,TRBD1,TRBV27
TGTGCCACCAGTGACTCACTTTATGGCTACACCTTC,CATSDSLYGYTF,12,TRBJ1-2,few,-,TRBV24-1
TGTGCCAGCAGTGACTACCGGGACTACAATGAGCAGTTCTTC,CASSDYRDYNEQFF,14,TRBJ2-1,-,-,TRBV25-1
TGTGCCAGCAGCTTGGGGTCCGGGGATCGGCGAAATAGCAATCAGCCCCAGCATTTT,CASSLGSGDRRNSNQPQHF,19,TRBJ1-5,-,-,TRBV5-4